Included here is one T cell receptor (beta chain) sequence, with context. Its antigen is currently not known. It has no much larger one-base neighbor in the sample; base qualities were not kept. In total, 630 or so healthy bone marrow donors made up the cohort. Cohort members were all nominally healthy when sampled, although unrecorded immune exposures were likely present. The donor was CMV seropositive and belonged to the group of 250 to 300 seropositive cohort members. A peripheral blood sample was collected from each donor, and TCR beta sequencing was performed on peripheral blood mononuclear cells. Genomic DNA was extracted from the blood cell samples with the Qiagen DNeasy Blood Extraction Kit. Library creation used the immunoSEQ multiplex PCR assay. The multiplex PCR relied on a mix of 60 forward primers for TCR Vbeta segments and 13 reverse primers for TCR Jbeta segments. A multiplex PCR assay on genomic DNA amplified the CDR3 region of rearranged TCR beta genes. The amplified TCR beta libraries were sequenced on the Illumina HiSeq System as 87-base-pair reads. The paper's processing steps were these. Across the roughly 700 repertoires, a later analysis counted 78 million or so unique TCR beta chains, 9.5 million to 13 million of which were shared by at least two donors. Raw reads were error-corrected and collapsed into unique sequences with a nearest-neighbor algorithm that merged closely related sequences to remove PCR and sequencing errors. Alignment of CDR3 sequences to IMGT reference sequences was used to assign V, D and J gene segments. Each retained sequence needed at least a six-nucleotide match to both a V gene segment and a J gene segment. Rearrangements were called productive when the CDR3 lacked stop codons and stayed in frame with V and J; all others were non-productive. CDR3 was defined by IMGT convention, running from the second conserved V-encoded cysteine to the conserved J-encoded phenylalanine. The earlier analysis of 500 to 650 of the donors excluded any sequence lacking an unambiguous match to a single V gene segment. In an earlier analysis of 587 of the donors, V segments were called functional above 56.7% productive rearrangements and were called segregating when the between-donor standard deviation exceeded 5%. A statistical classification framework was built for diagnosing cytomegalovirus status from the catalog of TCR beta chain sequences. V and J gene assignment, in a later analysis, came from comparing TCR nucleotide sequences with IMGT/GENE-DB human TR gene sequences. The TCRdist pipeline was used in a later analysis to assign CDR3 sequences and most-parsimonious VDJ recombination scenarios. In a later analysis, every TCR beta chain was defined by the combination of its CDR3 amino acid sequence and its V-gene family, and reads without a unique V-gene family were dropped. A later analysis removed nearly 600 highly shared, low-generation-probability nucleotide sequences to deal with suspected cross-contamination and a sequencing artifact. In a later analysis, a clonal expansion index for each public chain was calculated from normalized within-repertoire ranks of inferred template counts. A later analysis computed generation probabilities with a VDJ recombination model fitted to out-of-frame rearrangements, and checked the results against IGoR. A later analysis scored TCR-TCR, TCR-HLA and TCR-CMV co-occurrence with hypergeometric tests, applying a repertoire-size bias correction to TCR pairs. In a later analysis, false discovery rates were estimated by permuting HLA or CMV assignments 20 times. A later analysis grouped co-occurring TCRs with DBSCAN, adding TCRdist sequence similarity when clustering within HLA-allele-positive subsets. Repertoires with fewer than 30,000 or more than 120,000 public chains, plus five repertoires with anomalous nucleotide sharing, were excluded from co-occurrence clustering. Imported from immuneACCESS, the table was reduced by TCRdb to in-frame sequences with V and J called. These copies leave out some clones; in studies compared against another copy, an unresolved V gene accounts for under half, and the cause of the remainder is not known. Clone size and the V and J calls come from that table; the DNA yielded D and trimming. This sample comprises roughly 170,000 clones, 80% of them detected only once. The ten largest make up approximately 4.1% of the sample.

The record originates from a study of cytomegalovirus exposure and HLA in healthy donors (dated by TCRdb to the late 2010s). About the investigation overall: An earlier analysis of roughly 610 of the donors reported about 260 Gb of sequence data and 117 million unique TCR beta sequences obtained from some 170 million T cells. About 330 gigabases of sequencing data and around 88 million unique TCR sequences made up an early release that covered several hundred HLA-typed donors. The genetic ancestry cluster associated with self-reported Caucasian donors included about 81% of the roughly 380 genotyped donors. The study aimed to test whether cataloging public T cell receptors could reveal signatures of past pathogen exposure. Using immunosequencing, the study profiled T cell repertoires from about 650 subjects and related those repertoires to cytomegalovirus serostatus. Besides the first cohort of hundreds of subjects, a separate validation cohort made up of over a hundred different subjects was used. High-throughput TCR immunosequencing, statistical association of individual TCRs with disease status, and machine learning were combined to predict cytomegalovirus infection status. To study patterns of TCR occurrence, a later analysis re-analyzed previously published TCR beta repertoires from several hundred donors and added high-resolution HLA genotyping. The later analysis used no new phenotypic data to find candidate immune exposures, relying instead on TCR beta sequences and their occurrence across donors. In an earlier analysis of over 550 of the donors, high-throughput TCR beta sequencing was used to judge whether each TCR beta V gene segment behaved as functional or pseudogenic. Alongside the repertoire data, information on donor age, sex, ethnicity and CMV serostatus was compiled. In a later genetic analysis, genome-wide SNP genotypes for about three fifths of the 666 donors were used, and that subset was treated as a discovery cohort. Every discovery cohort repertoire had been produced on one sequencing platform. HLA typing covered class I and class II loci at four-digit resolution. The number of typed donors differed by locus: roughly 629-640 for A, B, C, DRB1 and DQB1; some 500 for DQA1; approximately 610 for DPA1; and around 490 for DPB1. Roughly five DR-DQ haplotypes were handled as single units for association and clustering because linkage in the cohort was strong. Among 398 genotyped donors of the cohort, an average of approximately 240,000 unique TCR beta nucleotide sequences were sequenced per donor, roughly a sixth of them non-productive.

General conclusions and limits of the study: Sequencing depth was assumed to be roughly uniform across donors in the presence/absence analyses, though that assumption may not hold. Several of the top co-occurrence clusters appeared to be linked to parvovirus B19, influenza, CMV and Epstein-Barr virus, according to a later analysis. The study gave a list of about 150 TCR beta chains associated with cytomegalovirus. When HLA alleles, especially DR and DQ, strongly co-occurred, attributing TCR associations to individual alleles was difficult. The classifier was reported to diagnose cytomegalovirus status with high specificity and sensitivity in both the original cohort and the validation cohort. Because counts were too low, 15 to 20 rarely observed V segments, including chromosome 9 orphons, were left out of the earlier analysis of 587 of the donors. Specific HLA alleles were associated with some 15,000 TCR beta sequences at a false discovery rate of 0.05 in a later analysis. In vitro tests confirmed that a few of the cytomegalovirus-associated TCR beta chains recognize cytomegalovirus antigens. Across donors, most TCR sequences were observed very rarely, whereas some public TCRs were present in many individuals. In a later genetic analysis, fewer N-insertions in productive TCRs were reported among donors in an Asian-associated ancestry cluster than the roughly 670-donor mean. A further reported finding was that TCR beta sequences accurately predicted the HLA-A and HLA-B alleles for most subjects in the first cohort. Because HLA typing was missing for some donors at each locus, association tests included only the typed subset. CMV serostatus was the only immune exposure information available for the cohort. Correlated functional status among segregating V segments might be attributable to linkage disequilibrium, but an unknown experimental factor could not be ruled out. The 87-base-pair reads could not distinguish some IMGT-functional V segments, including TRBV6-2 and TRBV6-3, so those segments were excluded. In a later analysis, most CMV-associated TCR beta chains were found to appear HLA-restricted, with HLA associations seemingly driven largely by CMV exposure. A cluster of highly shared sequence variants was judged likely to represent a technical artifact of the sequencing pipeline. Broadly in line with IMGT annotations, most TCR beta V segments showed up in productive rearrangements about 87% or about 30% of the time in an earlier analysis of several hundred of the donors. In a later analysis, the rate of TCR association differed among HLA loci, with DRB1 alleles having the most associated TCRs and HLA-C alleles having the fewest. The authors suggested that the approach could potentially be generalized to other disease states and immunological phenotypes. In a later analysis, HLA-associated TCR beta chains were found to be more clonally expanded and to have lower generation probabilities than equally common non-associated chains. V-gene and J-gene trimming of TCR beta chains was associated with a missense DCLRE1C variant in a later genetic analysis, and the association was replicated in an independent cohort. This cohort had only TCR beta chains sequenced, and the lack of alpha or paired-chain data limited which features could be detected.

The CDR3 measures 14 amino acids from cysteine to phenylalanine. CDR3 DNA only is kept here, 42 bases in frame from base 1. According to the germline V gene (reference sequence), CDR1 reads LNHDA and CDR2 reads SQIVND. V is pruned by 6 bases and J by 4 bases, leaving 3 bases of the junction without a gene match. The chain links TRBV19 with TRBJ2-5, with 12 middle bases fitting TRBD1. Sequencing was done on a sample of PBMCs. The clonotype was recovered from a woman aged 45-65 years in good health and CMV-seropositive. The nucleotide sequence is given as TGTGCCAGTAGCGGGACAGGGGGCAGAGAGACCCAGTACTTC. The translation is CASSGTGGRETQYF.